Only a few counts were recorded for the clone carrying this T cell receptor (beta chain). What it recognizes is unknown. V lost 5 bases to trimming and J lost 1 base; unmatched junction nucleotides: 10. CDR1 MDHEN and CDR2 SYDVKM come from the germline V gene. This CDR3 contains 16 residues. Via MiXCR, TCRdb re-called the RT-PCR reads, giving one row per CDR3 protein. The table shows about 570,000 distinct CDR3 sequences, with around 11% occurring only once. The record originates from a study of response to subunit inactivated influenza vaccine. General study points: Each seasonal influenza vaccination, the authors suggested, recruits few new T cells.

The sample was also reused in another study, on T cells expressing NK-cell markers. From that report: Libraries used 5'RACE template switching adding universal primer site and UMIs. Researchers got TCR beta repertoires out of sorted CD3+CD56+NKG2C+, CD3+CD56+NKG2C- and CD3+CD56-NKG2C+ T cells. Among CD8+ T cells from about 6 donors, dominant NKG2C+ clonotypes accounted for roughly 1.0-7.0%.

The receptor's source is a man aged 50 to 59 who received an inactivated influenza vaccine. The chain uses TRBV28 and TRBJ2-7, with 8 bases identical to TRBD1. The sample consisted of PBMCs from blood, taken on the day of vaccination. The CDR3 region has the DNA TGTGCCAGCAGTGGGGCCGGACAGGGAAGGTCCTACGAGCAGTACTTC. It is translated as CASSGAGQGRSYEQYF. Together with reference TRBV28 and TRBJ2-7, the CDR3 gives the full variable domain: DVKVTQSSRYLVKRTGEKVFLECVQDMDHENMFWYRQDPGLGLRLIYFSYDVKMKEKGDIPEGYSVSREKKERFSLILESASTNQTSMYLCASSGAGQGRSYEQYFGPGTRLTVT.